This TCR beta chain was retrieved from a study of T cells in Graves' hyperthyroidism and ophthalmopathy. The wider study: Before any treatment, at initial diagnosis, peripheral blood was collected.

CDR3 length equals 15 residues. Germline loops: CDR1 LNHDA, CDR2 SQIVND (reference sequence). Trimming removed 8 bases from V and 3 bases from J, with 20 bases in between. Template material for amplifying TCR beta CDR3 regions consisted of RNA transcripts. The study used the HTBI primer set for a first-round RT-PCR of the TCR CDR3. TCRdb reanalysed the multiplex PCR reads using MiXCR and keeps one entry per CDR3 protein. The sample comprises about 640,000 distinct CDR3 sequences, about 20% of which are singletons, and 34% rests with the top ten. Subjects with ophthalmopathy showed a Clinical Activity Score no lower than 3, a NOSPECS grade no lower than 4, and a duration shorter than 3 months. Orbital computed tomography, thyroid ultrasound, serum thyroxine and TRAb, and clinical symptoms together informed the diagnoses. This clonotype was seen only a few times.

This chain links TRBV19 with TRBJ2-7; D may be TRBD1 (5 bases). This receptor was identified in a man under 40 with Graves' ophthalmopathy. Sequences were obtained from blood. The CDR3 coding sequence is TGTGCCAGTTCAAAGAGACAGTCTCGTATCTACGAGCAGTACTTC. Its translation: CASSKRQSRIYEQYF.